A selection of T cell receptor beta chains follows, all from one sample in a study of cytomegalovirus exposure and HLA in healthy donors. Only in-frame clones appear in the TCRdb table, and some are missing; sequencing was by immunoSEQ multiplex PCR. Of 180,000 or so clones in the sample, around 80% are singletons; the top ten hold less than 0.9%. Sequencing input: PBMCs. Every receptor here comes from a female donor in good health and CMV-seronegative. Each CDR3 is given with its conserved first and last residue.

J | V | CDR3
TRBJ2-1 | TRBV28 | CASSFGGVQNEQFF
TRBJ1-1 | TRBV18 | CASTRVPRNTEAFF
TRBJ2-7 | TRBV7-2 | CASSLSLRDGYEQYF
TRBJ1-5 | TRBV12-5 | CASGLVYLPYSNQPQHF
TRBJ1-2 | TRBV6-5 | CASSYFGQGRNYGYTF
TRBJ1-1 | TRBV7-2 | CASSLGTANTEAFF
TRBJ2-7 | TRBV5-6 | CASSLLQGEQYF
TRBJ2-3 | TRBV10-3 | CAIRGQLVDTQYF
TRBJ1-4 | TRBV5-1 | CASSPTGGRNEKLFF
TRBJ1-6 | TRBV6-6 | CASSTYGSGNSPLHF
TRBJ2-5 | TRBV4-3 | CASSPTSGMGETQYF
TRBJ1-4 | TRBV29-1 | CSVEEGTGPNEKLFF
TRBJ1-4 | TRBV18 | CASSPRGYEKLFF
TRBJ1-1 | TRBV28 | CASSFGGRRTVEAFF
TRBJ2-2 | TRBV7-3 | CASSLARNTGELFF
TRBJ1-1 | TRBV7-2 | CASRPTGRPTEAFF
TRBJ2-7 | TRBV5-6 | CASSPRYYEQYF
TRBJ2-2 | TRBV25-1 | CASSELAGAAGELFF
TRBJ2-1 | TRBV5-1 | CASSLEPGTSNEQFF
TRBJ2-3 | TRBV5-6 | CASSLTGTSIHF
TRBJ1-1 | TRBV6-5 | CASGSMNTEAFF
TRBJ1-1 | TRBV7-9 | CASSAEWGVGAFF
TRBJ2-3 | TRBV6-4 | CASSDQAGGVGTQYF
TRBJ2-3 | TRBV7-2 | CASSIQWDTQYF
TRBJ1-3 | TRBV29-1 | CSVGQGAHTIYF
TRBJ1-4 | TRBV6-5 | CATRVNEKLFF
TRBJ1-2 | TRBV5-1 | CASSLGADRGGYTF
TRBJ2-3 | TRBV10-3 | CAISESSSTDTQYF
TRBJ2-7 | TRBV10-3 | CAISEGQAYEQYF
TRBJ2-5 | TRBV30 | CAWYGGAKTQYF
TRBJ1-2 | TRBV19 | CASRGDYYYGYTF
TRBJ2-2 | TRBV30 | CAWSSGAGELFF
TRBJ1-2 | TRBV27 | CASSLTGSYGYTF
TRBJ2-3 | TRBV27 | CASSFIRVQSTDTQYF
TRBJ1-2 | TRBV7-8 | CASSLGKQLNYGYTF
TRBJ1-2 | TRBV9 | CASSAVQGRDGYTF
TRBJ2-5 | TRBV4-2 | CASSQEGGPPRKETQYF
TRBJ2-3 | TRBV6-1 | CASRRASGGSDTQYF
TRBJ2-1 | TRBV15 | CATSREVAGGVNEQFF
TRBJ2-1 | TRBV13 | CASRPWDSDNEQFF
TRBJ1-6 | TRBV27 | CASSLGGTPLHF
TRBJ2-7 | TRBV30 | CAWRSQGQSYEQYF
TRBJ1-6 | TRBV9 | CASSVGQAGYNSPLHF
TRBJ1-1 | TRBV4-1 | CASSPIGRQENTEAFF
TRBJ1-4 | TRBV6-5 | CASSSIPPDSPLFF
TRBJ2-3 | TRBV19 | CASSTPPSGTQYF
TRBJ2-3 | TRBV7-9 | CASTPLVWQGADTQYF
TRBJ2-7 | TRBV28 | CATETGATYEQYF
TRBJ2-6 | TRBV18 | CASSPPLSGANGLTF
TRBJ2-6 | TRBV7-6 | CASSLGAQERSGANGLTF
TRBJ2-1 | TRBV11-1 | CASSLLASSYNEQFF
TRBJ2-3 | TRBV7-9 | CASSSTSGLTDTQYF
TRBJ2-7 | TRBV19 | CATMEPGTGSYEQYF
TRBJ2-1 | TRBV7-3 | CASSEGTEEQFF
TRBJ2-3 | TRBV6-5 | CASSYSGGRSTDTQYF
TRBJ2-1 | TRBV11-2 | CASSFVGEFNEQFF
TRBJ2-1 | TRBV28 | CASSLAGGLRIGHEQFF
TRBJ2-3 | TRBV5-1 | CASSLTGGLATPDTQYF
TRBJ2-2 | TRBV5-1 | CASSLTSGSTGELFF
TRBJ2-5 | TRBV6-6 | CASNQGQYQETQYF